The T cell receptor beta chain described here comes from a study of OX40 agonist ivuxolimab in advanced cancers. Study as a whole: Ivuxolimab doses were 0.01, 0.1, 0.3, 1.5, 3 or 10 mg/kg every 2 weeks.

Patients with a history of autoimmune disease or on systemic immunosuppression were excluded. Blood got drawn at baseline, again on cycle 4 day 1, and then on cycle 7 day 1. Sequencing used immunoSEQ multiplex PCR; TCRdb keeps in-frame clones, though not all of them. Among about 78,000 clones listed, approximately 90% were seen once. The sample was CD4+ or CD8+ T cells sorted from blood, taken in a trial of the OX40 agonist ivuxolimab. This TCR was sampled from an adult with an advanced solid tumor such as melanoma, head and neck, liver or kidney cancer.

The CDR3 sequence is CASSSPGEEQFF. CDR3 sequence (DNA): TGTGCCAGCAGTTCTCCTGGGGAGGAGCAGTTCTTC. This chain connects TRBV28 to TRBJ2-1; D might be TRBD2 (5 bases). Looked up from germline, CDR1 is MDHEN and CDR2 is SYDVKM. The V and J ends lost 4 bases and 10 bases respectively, with 11 bases between them. This CDR3 contains 12 residues.